The sequence of this T cell receptor beta chain was determined in a study of sequential checkpoint blockade in melanoma. Regarding treatment: randomized to nivolumab then ipilimumab (arm A) or the reverse (arm B). No patient had prior DNA-damaging chemotherapy. Germline CDR1 and CDR2: SEHNR and FQNEAQ (reference sequence). With 0 bases removed from V and 4 bases from J, the gap between germline ends came to 9 bases. This CDR3 has 14 amino acids. Only in-frame clones appear in the TCRdb table, and some are missing; sequencing was by immunoSEQ multiplex PCR. The sample holds around 18,000 clones; under 75% are singletons and the top ten take under 20%.

The chain is built from TRBV7-9 and TRBJ1-2, with D unresolved. Sequencing was performed on CD8+ T cells sorted from blood (inferred from file names), taken from a patient given nivolumab and ipilimumab in sequence. This receptor was identified in a human donor with melanoma. The CDR3 region has the DNA TGTGCCAGCAGCTTAGCGCTGGAGGGCTATGGCTACACCTTC. This sequence encodes CASSLALEGYGYTF.